This is a list of T cell receptor beta chains from one sample in a study of shared clonotypes between healthy human individuals. Assay: immunoSEQ multiplex PCR; the TCRdb copy retains only in-frame clones and omits some. Of more than 2 million clones in the sample, 95% were seen once. The sequenced sample was naive CD4+ T cells sorted from blood. Receptors were obtained from a man between 18 and 35 years old in good health. The CDR3 runs from the conserved cysteine through the conserved F or W. A D gene is named only where the DNA matches it firmly. Some rows have no size entry. The others give once, few or many, or a class for an expanded clone.

j_call v_call d_call clone_size cdr3_aa cdr3_nt
TRBJ1-2 TRBV18 TRBD1 once CASSRDRTNYGYTF TGTGCCAGCTCGCGGGACAGGACGAACTATGGCTACACCTTC
TRBJ1-1 TRBV14 . . CASSRLPGENTEAFF TGTGCCAGCAGCCGACTACCCGGGGAGAACACTGAAGCTTTCTTT
TRBJ2-5 TRBV7-2 TRBD1 . CASSLSGTGIQETQYF TGTGCCAGCAGCTTAAGCGGGACAGGGATCCAAGAGACCCAGTACTTC
TRBJ1-4 TRBV28 . . CASSLLATNEKLFF TGTGCCAGCAGTTTGTTAGCAACTAATGAAAAACTGTTTTTT
TRBJ1-1 TRBV6-6 . . CASSQQLMNTEAFF TGTGCCAGCAGCCAGCAGCTCATGAACACTGAAGCTTTCTTT
TRBJ2-7 TRBV4-3 TRBD2 . CASSQGLAGVGEQYF TGCGCCAGCAGCCAAGGACTAGCGGGAGTTGGGGAGCAGTACTTC
TRBJ2-5 TRBV19 TRBD1 . CASSPTGRTGQETQYF TGTGCCAGTAGCCCCACTGGAAGGACAGGCCAAGAGACCCAGTACTTC
TRBJ2-3 TRBV28 . . CASRSTGFPFSTDTQYF TGTGCCAGCAGAAGTACAGGCTTTCCCTTTAGCACAGATACGCAGTATTTT
TRBJ2-2 TRBV7-9 TRBD1 once CASSYLRGTGELFF TGTGCCAGCAGCTACCTCAGGGGGACCGGGGAGCTGTTTTTT
TRBJ2-5 TRBV15 . . CATSREGTSFRETQYF TGTGCCACCAGCAGAGAGGGAACTAGTTTTCGAGAGACCCAGTACTTC
TRBJ2-6 TRBV5-6 TRBD1 . CASRYRDSSGANVLTF TGTGCCAGCAGATACCGGGACAGCTCTGGGGCCAACGTCCTGACTTTC
TRBJ2-2 TRBV30 TRBD2 many CAWSVRLEGGRSGELFF TGTGCCTGGAGTGTGAGATTGGAGGGAGGGCGAAGCGGGGAGCTGTTTTTT
TRBJ1-2 TRBV6-4 . . CASSDGTGANYGYTF TGTGCCAGCAGTGACGGGACGGGAGCTAACTATGGCTACACCTTC
TRBJ2-7 TRBV11-2 . . CASSLDSHYEQYF TGTGCCAGCAGCTTAGACTCCCACTACGAGCAGTACTTC
TRBJ2-7 TRBV30 . . CAWSAARVYEQYF TGTGCCTGGAGCGCCGCCAGGGTCTACGAGCAGTACTTC
TRBJ1-2 TRBV5-1 . . CASSLGRVRTDYGYTF TGCGCCAGCAGCTTGGGTCGAGTCCGGACAGACTATGGCTACACCTTC
TRBJ1-2 TRBV6-5 . . CASSYRGGNYGYTF TGTGCCAGCAGTTACCGTGGAGGGAACTATGGCTACACCTTC
TRBJ2-1 TRBV29-1 TRBD1 . CSVKGTGVYNEQFF TGCAGCGTGAAAGGGACAGGGGTATACAATGAGCAGTTCTTC
TRBJ2-7 TRBV7-2 . . CASSFSGFPAYEQYF TGTGCCAGCAGCTTTTCCGGCTTCCCAGCCTACGAGCAGTACTTC
TRBJ2-3 TRBV5-1 TRBD1 . CASSPGTGPSTDTQYF TGCGCCAGCAGCCCCGGGACAGGTCCTAGCACAGATACGCAGTATTTT
TRBJ2-7 TRBV5-1 . . CASSSDLYEQYF TGCGCCAGCAGCTCTGACTTGTACGAGCAGTACTTC
TRBJ1-2 TRBV4-1 . . CASSQVPGATYGYTF TGCGCCAGCAGCCAAGTCCCGGGCGCTACGTATGGCTACACCTTC
TRBJ2-7 TRBV2 TRBD2 . CASSLRGTGGVSYEQYF TGTGCCAGCAGTCTTCGAGGTACGGGGGGAGTCTCCTACGAGCAGTACTTC
TRBJ1-1 TRBV5-6 . . CASSFRGKNTEAFF TGTGCCAGCAGCTTTAGGGGGAAGAACACTGAAGCTTTCTTT
TRBJ1-1 TRBV5-1 . . CASSRDLNTEAFF TGCGCCAGCAGCCGAGACTTAAACACTGAAGCTTTCTTT
TRBJ2-1 TRBV6-1 TRBD1 . CASQGQMEQFF TGTGCCAGCCAGGGACAGATGGAGCAGTTCTTC